This T cell receptor (beta chain) appears in the sequencing data of a study of blood T cells in healthy people across ages (dated by TCRdb to between 2015 and 2017). Some background on the complete study: Template switching captured roughly one uniquely barcoded TCR beta cDNA molecule per two T cells in model experiments. Using deep sequencing normalized with unique cDNA molecular identifiers, the study measured how TCR beta repertoire diversity changes with age. The donors were divided into four age groups: young (average about 15 years), middle-aged (approximately 39), aged (about 60) and long-lived (approximately 74). To avoid experimental bias, donors of different ages were spread randomly across the sequencing lanes. Two additional independent replicas of 1 million unique cDNA reads from the same blood draw were analyzed for two donors (one aged 18 to 29 and one aged 80 or older).

Donors were around 37 systemically healthy Caucasian individuals from Russia aged roughly 6 to 95 years. Each donor gave ten milliliters of peripheral blood, collected into EDTA-treated Vacutainer tubes. PBMCs were isolated by Ficoll-Paque density-gradient centrifugation, with at least 7 million obtained per sample. Total RNA, at least 6 micrograms per sample, was extracted from PBMCs with Trizol reagent. For every donor, flow cytometry on a PBMC aliquot measured the percentage of naive CD45RAhigh/CD27high T cells. Receptor libraries were prepared by 5' RACE. A second about 7 to 12 cycle PCR used a sample-barcoded 5' primer and a J-beta primer mix. Each TCR beta cDNA molecule received a unique molecular identifier from a template-switch 5' adaptor carrying 12 random nucleotides. Each sample yielded at least 2.5 million CDR3-containing paired-end reads. All of the RNA was converted into first-strand cDNA using the Mint cDNA synthesis kit, with a TRBC-specific oligonucleotide serving as the primer. Following uracil-DNA glycosylase treatment, all cDNA underwent a first 18-cycle PCR with the universal primers M1SS and BC2_uni_R. Per the original workflow: For normalization, 1 million high-quality reads were randomly selected from each sample, with every read carrying a distinct molecular identifier. Instead of being binned into consensus sequences, reads that shared molecular identifiers were thrown out. MiTCR, with a Q25 quality threshold and the strictest error-elimination algorithm, was used for CDR3 identification, clonotype clustering and error correction. Lower-bound total TCR beta diversity was estimated with a nonparametric unseen species model using Euler transformation. TCRdb ran its own pipeline on the public reads, namely fastp trimming at Q25 and MiXCR clone calling, and kept in-frame beta chains. Every distinct CDR3 protein forms one entry, paired with its most common genes and DNA. The V and J calls, along with clone size, are taken from TCRdb and not from the paper's own processing. The sample table shows fewer than 2,000,000 distinct CDR3 sequences, and about 39% are seen once. Together, the top ten hold 20% to 25% of the sample.

Note on this clonotype: The clone's antigen remains unknown. No base quality values were provided; no much bigger clone lies one nucleotide off.

The investigation overall reported the following: Because profiling used bulk unsorted PBMCs, naive and antigen-experienced compartments could not be compared conclusively. As age increased, observed TCR beta diversity per million T cells dropped in a roughly linear way, and a significant reduction was already evident by age about 40. A strong correlation was found between observed TCR beta diversity and the percentage of naive T cells measured by flow cytometry. Estimates of total diversity based on one million sequenced T cells were regarded as lower bounds and as underestimates. The CMV infection status of donors was not known, potentially confounding age-related changes in expanded clonotypes. Compared with the aged group, the long-lived group had more naive CD4+ T cells, fewer expanded clones and increased TCR diversity, suggesting age selection.

The CDR3 sequence holds 14 residues, the cysteine and phenylalanine included. Just CDR3 DNA is preserved here, 42 bases in frame from base 1. The germline V gene specifies SGHTA as CDR1 and FQGNSA as CDR2. V trim: 0 bases; J trim: 12 bases; unmatched bases: 3. Material for sequencing was blood. The clonotype comes from a human donor in good health. Recombination linked TRBV7-2 to TRBJ2-1, with 12 bases aligning to TRBD2. The DNA sequence is as follows: TGTGCCAGCAGCTTAGCCCCTAGCGGGGGGGTGCAGTTCTTC. This codes for CASSLAPSGGVQFF.